This T cell receptor beta chain was identified during a study of early T cells in non-severe SARS-CoV-2 infection. Germline CDR1 KGHSH, CDR2 LQKENI. The junction had 9 bases not matched to a gene; V was cut back by 2 bases and J by 2 bases. The CDR3 has 16 residues. TCRdb reprocessed the 5' RACE reads via MiXCR and lists one record per CDR3 protein. The sample includes about 64,000 distinct CDR3 sequences, 20% seen only once; the top ten take approximately 15%. This clonotype has only a few counts. V gene TRBV18 combines with J gene TRBJ2-7; 7 nucleotides match TRBD1. The clonotype comes from an adult who was a healthcare worker with PCR-confirmed SARS-CoV-2 infection or an uninfected control (not recorded which). The input for sequencing was whole blood, taken at baseline. CDR3: CASSPTNRGSPYEQYF. CDR3 nucleotides: TGTGCCAGCTCACCAACCAACAGGGGATCTCCCTACGAGCAGTACTTC.